These 16 T cell receptor beta chains share one sample of origin, sequenced in a study of T cell responses to AZD1222 COVID-19 vaccine. Produced via immunoSEQ multiplex PCR; TCRdb's table is partial and in-frame only. The repertoire holds 96,000 or so clones, with 89% as singletons. The source was peripheral blood, collected on day 0 of AZD1222 vaccination. These receptors all come from an adult in good health.

This sequence joins TRBV9 and TRBJ2-3; 8 bases align to TRBD2. CDR1 and CDR2 (germline): SGDLS, YYNGEE. CDR3 length: 15 residues. V lost 0 bases, J lost 3 bases, and 3 bases stayed unmatched. CDR3 sequence: CASSVAGLGTDTQYF. CDR3 in DNA: TGTGCCAGCAGCGTAGCGGGACTAGGAACAGATACGCAGTATTTT.

The chain employs TRBV19 and TRBJ1-2, with a possible D match to TRBD1 (5 bases). The CDR3 runs to 14 residues. Germline assignment: CDR1 LNHDA and CDR2 SQIVND (reference sequence). The V and J ends lost 7 bases and 5 bases respectively, with 17 bases between them. The CDR3 loop reads CASKRDPMEYGYTF. DNA of the CDR3: TGTGCCAGTAAGAGGGACCCTATGGAATATGGCTACACCTTC.

The genes are TRBV6-5 and TRBJ2-7, with D perhaps TRBD2 (6 bases). V lost 8 bases to trimming and J lost 2 bases, with 16 bases between them. The CDR3 covers 14 residues. In germline, CDR1 is MNHEY, CDR2 SVGAGI. The CDR3 here is CASLGGLPPYEQYF. CDR3 in DNA: TGTGCCAGCTTGGGGGGACTTCCCCCCTACGAGCAGTACTTC.

J is TRBJ2-7 and V is TRBV7-2, with 9 bases matching TRBD1. Germline V gives CDR1 SGHTA, CDR2 FQGNSA. The CDR3 is made up of 13 amino acids. Trimming cost V 5 bases and J 6 bases; bases outside gene matches: 5. CDR3 bases: TGTGCCAGCAGCCCGGACAGGGGCCGCGAGCAGTACTTC. Encoded protein: CASSPDRGREQYF.

This clone came up once. The V call is TRBV3-1 (or the pseudogene TRBV3-2), the J call TRBJ1-1, with D maybe TRBD1 (5 bases). Germline V gene lookup returns CDR1 LGHDT and CDR2 YNNKEL (reference sequence). CDR3 length: 14 residues. The germline V and J ends were trimmed by 1 base and 2 bases, with 8 bases remaining between them. The chain's CDR3 is CASSQVDTNTEAFF. In nucleotides, the CDR3 is TGTGCCAGCAGCCAAGTGGACACAAACACTGAAGCTTTCTTT.

This sequence joins TRBV7-9 and TRBJ2-1; D ambiguous. Germline CDR1 and CDR2: SEHNR and FQNEAQ (reference sequence). Trimming stripped 3 bases from V and 8 bases from J, with 8 bases between. The CDR3 covers 12 residues. The DNA of the CDR3 is TGTGCCAGCAGCTTGAGGAGCGATGAGCAGTTCTTC. This codes for CASSLRSDEQFF.

The chain links TRBV21-1 to TRBJ2-3; the table gives TRBD1 as D, unverified against the DNA. TRBV21-1 is assigned pseudogene status. The CDR3 is made up of 17 amino acids. CDR3 residues: CASSKRGQSLSTDTQYF. The CDR3 bases are TGTGCCAGCAGCAAACGTGGACAGTCCCTTAGCACAGATACGCAGTATTTT.

The rearrangement links TRBV13 to TRBJ2-3, with D possibly called TRBD1 or TRBD2 (5 bases each). Looked up from germline, CDR1 is PRHDT and CDR2 is FYEKMQ (reference sequence). The V gene lost 8 bases and the J gene lost 0 bases, with 12 bases spanning the gap. The CDR3 totals 14 residues. CDR3 nucleotide sequence: TGTGCCAGCCGGGACGGGGCTAGCACAGATACGCAGTATTTT. This sequence encodes CASRDGASTDTQYF.

The chain carries TRBV7-9 and TRBJ2-1; 8 bases match TRBD2. Germline V lookup: CDR1 SEHNR, CDR2 FQNEAQ (reference sequence). V shed 1 base, J shed 2 bases, and the junction held 13 bases outside the gene matches. The CDR3 totals 19 residues. CDR3 nucleotide sequence: TGTGCCAGCAGCTTAGGGGGTGGTCGCGGGACTAGGACCTACAATGAGCAGTTCTTC. This encodes CASSLGGGRGTRTYNEQFF.

The rearrangement joins TRBV5-1 to TRBJ2-1, with D perhaps matching TRBD2 (7 bases). Germline V gives CDR1 SGHRS, CDR2 YFSETQ. V was trimmed by 6 bases and J by 8 bases, leaving 15 bases between them. The CDR3 has 13 amino acids. Here the CDR3 DNA reads TGCGCCAGCACCCACGTCGGGGGGCATGAGCAGTTCTTC. This sequence encodes CASTHVGGHEQFF.

The chain links TRBV19 to TRBJ2-1; D is perhaps TRBD2 (6 bases). V was shortened by 4 bases and J by 0 bases, with 13 bases between the two germline ends. Germline CDR1 is LNHDA and CDR2 is SQIVND (reference sequence). The CDR3 consists of 16 residues. DNA of the CDR3: TGTGCCAGTAGTACTCCAGGGAGGAGCTCCTACAATGAGCAGTTCTTC. Protein sequence: CASSTPGRSSYNEQFF.

Note on this clone: One junction end disagrees with the germline gene, perhaps due to a read error. CDR3 sequence (DNA): TGTGCTAGCAGTCGTAGCGGGGGGCACGCGGAGACCCAGTACTTC. It codes for CASSRSGGHAETQYF. J is TRBJ2-5 and V is TRBV7-7, with 10 positions matching TRBD2. The CDR3 consists of 15 residues. Germline V lookup: CDR1 SSHAT, CDR2 FNYEAQ (reference sequence).

The chain recombines TRBV7-2 with TRBJ1-2; D is perhaps TRBD1 (6 bases). CDR1 and CDR2 (germline): SGHTA, FQGNSA. V was trimmed by 4 bases and J by 6 bases, leaving 21 bases between them. The CDR3 runs to 16 residues. This CDR3 is CASSWGPKVGRDGYTF. DNA for the CDR3: TGTGCCAGCAGCTGGGGGCCAAAGGTAGGCCGCGATGGCTACACCTTC. Full variable domain (remainder filled in from reference TRBV7-2 and TRBJ1-2): GAGVSQSPSNKVTEKGKDVELRCDPISGHTALYWYRQSLGQGLEFLIYFQGNSAPDKSGLPSDRFSAERTGGSVSTLTIQRTQQEDSAVYLCASSWGPKVGRDGYTFGSGTRLTVV.

The chain uses TRBV7-9 and TRBJ1-4; 8 bases are a match to TRBD1. This CDR3 is 14 amino acids long. Germline V CDR1 and CDR2: SEHNR, FQNEAQ (reference sequence). Unmatched junction bases numbered 6, after V lost 5 bases and J lost 7 bases. The CDR3 DNA is TGTGCCAGCAGCCCGACAGGGGATAGTGAAAAACTGTTTTTT. Translating it yields CASSPTGDSEKLFF.

The chain combines TRBV18 with TRBJ1-1, with D perhaps TRBD1 (6 bases). Germline CDR1 and CDR2: KGHSH and LQKENI. Trimming shortened V by 2 bases and J by 3 bases, and 10 bases separated the two germline ends. The CDR3 covers 14 residues. CDR3 sequence reads: CASSPGGAYTEAFF. CDR3 coding DNA: TGTGCCAGCTCACCAGGGGGCGCGTACACTGAAGCTTTCTTT.

The chain couples TRBV30 to TRBJ1-2; possibly TRBD1 for D (5 bases). The CDR3 has 13 residues. Between the trimmed V and J ends, which lost 2 bases and 3 bases, there was a span of 10 bases. Germline lookup yields CDR1 GTSNPN and CDR2 SVGIG (reference sequence). The CDR3 sequence: CAWSWGMHYGYTF. The CDR3 DNA reads as TGTGCCTGGAGTTGGGGGATGCACTATGGCTACACCTTC.